This T cell receptor (beta chain) was recorded in a study of blood T cell repertoires in COVID-19. On the study more broadly: COVID-19 samples collected from the United States, Italy and Spain covered acute and convalescent phases. PBMCs, B-cell-depleted T cells, or T cells provided the cDNA or gDNA that made up the material.

Authors' methods: Estimation of nucleated cell counts relied on the amplification of reference gene primers. Measured with immunoSEQ multiplex PCR; TCRdb has only the in-frame clones, and not every one. V and J calls and clone size are given by that table; D and trimming were obtained from the DNA. Of about 140,000 clones listed, 82% are singletons. This CDR3 comprises 14 residues. Germline CDR1 reads MNHNY; CDR2 reads SVGAGI (reference sequence). With 4 bases clipped from V and 7 bases from J, the junction kept 7 bases outside the gene matches. This sequence originates from a woman at least 80 years old with acute or convalescent COVID-19. Sequenced material: peripheral blood. This sequence joins TRBV6-6 and TRBJ2-7, with TRBD1 matching 10 bases. The CDR3 DNA reads TGTGCCAGCAGTTCGACAGGGGGCGCGTGGGAGCAGTACTTC. The encoded protein is CASSSTGGAWEQYF.